The 20 T cell receptor beta chains reported below all come from one sample, sequenced in a study of blood T cell repertoires in COVID-19. Profiling relied on immunoSEQ multiplex PCR, and the TCRdb table lists in-frame clones only, not all of them. The sample has more than 150,000 clones, 86% seen once. Source material: peripheral blood. These receptor sequences come from a man aged 70-80 years with active or convalescent COVID-19.

This clone was counted ten times or more. The gene calls are TRBV2 and TRBJ1-1; D not resolved. The V end was cut by 9 bases, the J end by 3 bases, with 11 bases between. This CDR3 spans 12 amino acids. CDR1 SNHLY and CDR2 FYNNEI come from the germline V gene. CDR3 region: CASGGWDTEAFF. CDR3 nucleotide sequence: TGTGCCAGTGGCGGCTGGGACACTGAAGCTTTCTTT.

The chain uses TRBV6-5 and TRBJ2-1, with D possibly matching TRBD2 (6 bases). V gave up 8 bases and J gave up 9 bases, with 23 bases separating them. Germline assignment: CDR1 MNHEY and CDR2 SVGAGI. The CDR3 consists of 15 residues. The DNA for the CDR3 is TGTGCCAGCCTCCCTGACAGAAGCGGGCTGGGTGAGCAGTTCTTC. Translated, it gives CASLPDRSGLGEQFF.

This sequence joins TRBV28 and TRBJ2-6, with a possible D match to TRBD2 (5 bases). The germline V gene has CDR1 MDHEN and CDR2 SYDVKM. The CDR3 extends over 14 amino acids. The V end lost 7 bases, the J end lost 2 bases, and 9 bases lay between the germline ends. The CDR3 bases are TGTGCCAGCACCCCGGGAACTGGGGCCAACGTCCTGACTTTC. Protein sequence: CASTPGTGANVLTF.

This clone appeared a single time. This chain links TRBV6-5 with TRBJ1-1; no reliable D call. The CDR3 has 15 residues. CDR1 and CDR2 from the germline V gene are MNHEY and SVGAGI. V was trimmed by 0 bases and J by 1 base, leaving 9 bases between them. Written as DNA, the CDR3 is TGTGCCAGCAGTTACTCCCTGTCAGGGAACACTGAAGCTTTCTTT. It encodes CASSYSLSGNTEAFF.

The chain recombines TRBV5-5 with TRBJ2-1; D remains unclear. The germline CDR1 and CDR2 sequences are SGHKS and YYEKEE (reference sequence). V gave up 0 bases and J gave up 5 bases, with 15 bases separating them. This CDR3 is built from 16 residues. CDR3 sequence: CASSLEYGVRHNEQFF. The CDR3 region has the DNA TGTGCCAGCAGCTTGGAGTACGGAGTGAGACACAATGAGCAGTTCTTC.

This clone came up a few times. This chain joins TRBV7-2 and TRBJ2-7; 10 bases fit TRBD1. V gave up 1 base and J gave up 6 bases; unmatched junction bases: 6. Per germline, CDR1 SGHTA and CDR2 FQGNSA. The CDR3 is 15 amino acids. CDR3 DNA sequence: TGTGCCAGCAGCTTAGGGACAGGGGGTTGGGGCGAGCAGTACTTC. Its protein product is CASSLGTGGWGEQYF.

V usage is TRBV7-2 and J usage is TRBJ2-7; D might be TRBD1 (6 bases). This CDR3 has 14 residues. CDR1 SGHTA and CDR2 FQGNSA come from the germline V gene. Trimming shortened V by 2 bases and J by 4 bases, and 12 bases separated the two germline ends. Here the CDR3 reads CASSLNEQGYEQYF. CDR3 in DNA: TGTGCCAGCAGCTTAAATGAACAGGGTTACGAGCAGTACTTC.

The gene calls are TRBV19 and TRBJ1-1, with 8 bases matching TRBD1. From germline, CDR1 is LNHDA and CDR2 SQIVND (reference sequence). Trimming took 4 bases from V and 4 from J; bases not matched to a gene: 5. This CDR3 spans 14 amino acids. CDR3 loop: CASSTTGAGTEAFF. In nucleotides, the CDR3 is TGTGCCAGTAGTACGACAGGGGCGGGCACTGAAGCTTTCTTT.

The rearrangement joins TRBV4-3 to TRBJ1-4, with TRBD1 as a possible D gene (6 bases). The CDR3 is 15 amino acids. V lost 2 bases to trimming and J lost 7 bases, with 14 bases between them. Germline assignment: CDR1 LGHNA and CDR2 YSLEER. The CDR3 protein is CASSQQDRRGEKLFF. CDR3 DNA: TGCGCCAGCAGCCAACAGGACAGAAGGGGTGAAAAACTGTTTTTT.

The chain joins TRBV2 to TRBJ1-6; TRBD1 matches at 7 bases. This CDR3 has 13 residues. V lost 1 base, J lost 14 bases, and 5 bases stayed unmatched. Per the germline V gene, CDR1 is SNHLY and CDR2 is FYNNEI. The CDR3 is CASSEEQGTTLHF. Written as DNA, the CDR3 is TGTGCCAGCAGTGAAGAACAGGGGACGACCCTCCACTTT.

The rearrangement links TRBV18 to TRBJ1-1; no firm D call. Trimming removed 0 bases at V and 1 base at J, with 15 bases between. The CDR3 has 17 amino acids. The germline V gene has CDR1 KGHSH and CDR2 LQKENI. The CDR3 here is CASSPPRGPGGNTEAFF. As DNA, the CDR3 is TGTGCCAGCTCACCACCCCGGGGTCCAGGAGGGAACACTGAAGCTTTCTTT.

The chain carries TRBV3-1 (or the pseudogene TRBV3-2) and TRBJ2-1; tentatively, D is TRBD1 (7 bases). Germline lookup yields CDR1 LGHDT and CDR2 YNNKEL (reference sequence). This CDR3 has 15 residues. Trimming took off 4 bases at V and 11 bases at J, with 21 bases between the two ends. The CDR3: CASSPAGQKLGQQFF. DNA for the CDR3: TGTGCCAGCAGCCCGGCGGGACAGAAATTAGGACAGCAGTTCTTC.

There are a few counts of this clone. This chain links TRBV10-2 with TRBJ2-7; no definite D call. V gave up 5 bases and J gave up 7 bases, with 9 bases separating them. The CDR3 is 11 residues long. The germline V gene encodes CDR1 WSHSY and CDR2 SAAADI. The chain's CDR3 is CASSPQWEQYF. CDR3 DNA sequence: TGCGCCAGCAGTCCCCAGTGGGAGCAGTACTTC.

V usage is TRBV9 and J usage is TRBJ1-1, with 7 bases identical to TRBD1. V lost 0 bases, J lost 5 bases, and 16 bases stayed unmatched. The CDR3 totals 18 residues. In germline, CDR1 is SGDLS, CDR2 YYNGEE. CDR3 in DNA: TGTGCCAGCAGCGTAGAAGGGGACAGTTTCGGCCGAGGGACTGAAGCTTTCTTT. Translation: CASSVEGDSFGRGTEAFF.

The J gene is TRBJ1-2, the V gene TRBV5-1, with 12 positions matching TRBD1. The germline CDR1 and CDR2 sequences are SGHRS and YFSETQ. This CDR3 is 15 amino acids long. After removal of 4 bases from V and 7 bases from J, the junction contained 8 bases not matched to a gene. CDR3: CASSPRDRGQGGYTF. In DNA form, the CDR3 reads TGCGCCAGCAGCCCCCGGGACAGGGGGCAGGGTGGCTACACCTTC.

The rearrangement uses TRBV5-4 and TRBJ2-7; no reliable D call. Trimming took 5 bases from V and 1 from J, leaving 13 bases between them. This CDR3 region has 14 residues. Germline values: CDR1 SGHNT, CDR2 YYREEE (reference sequence). Here the CDR3 DNA reads TGTGCCAGCAGTTCAGAGGCACATTCCTACGAGCAGTACTTC. Translation: CASSSEAHSYEQYF.

V gene TRBV2 combines with J gene TRBJ1-1; 12 nucleotides agree with TRBD1. CDR3 length: 14 residues. V lost 6 bases, J lost 5 bases, and 4 bases stayed unmatched. Germline CDR1 and CDR2: SNHLY and FYNNEI. CDR3 in amino acids: CASRGQGAGTEAFF. Written as DNA, the CDR3 is TGTGCCAGCAGGGGACAGGGGGCCGGGACTGAAGCTTTCTTT.

J is TRBJ2-1 and V is TRBV6-5; D possibly corresponds to TRBD1 (6 bases). CDR3 length: 13 amino acids. V lost 0 bases to trimming and J lost 13 bases, with 13 bases between them. From germline, CDR1 is MNHEY and CDR2 SVGAGI. CDR3 region: CASSYSRDTGQFF. CDR3 DNA sequence: TGTGCCAGCAGTTACTCGAGGGACACTGGACAGTTCTTC.

The V gene is TRBV2, the J gene TRBJ2-7, with 10 bases aligning to TRBD1. V was clipped by 5 bases and J by 0 bases; unmatched bases: 4. This CDR3 is built from 15 residues. The V gene's germline CDR1 is SNHLY and CDR2 FYNNEI. CDR3 bases: TGTGCCAGCAGTCCCAGACAGGGGGCCTCCTACGAGCAGTACTTC. Translated: CASSPRQGASYEQYF. Looking up the rest from reference TRBV2 and TRBJ2-7 gives the full variable domain: EPEVTQTPSHQVTQMGQEVILRCVPISNHLYFYWYRQILGQKVEFLVSFYNNEISEKSEIFDDQFSVERPDGSNFTLKIRSTKLEDSAMYFCASSPRQGASYEQYFGPGTRLTVT.

V usage is TRBV19 and J usage is TRBJ1-4, with a tentative D call TRBD1 (6 bases). The CDR3 has 15 amino acids. CDR1 and CDR2 (germline): LNHDA, SQIVND (reference sequence). V was shortened by 8 bases and J by 13 bases, with 26 bases between the two germline ends. The CDR3 DNA reads TGTGCCAGTCAGGACCGGGACAACGACCTTTCTGGACTGTTTTTT. Its protein product is CASQDRDNDLSGLFF.